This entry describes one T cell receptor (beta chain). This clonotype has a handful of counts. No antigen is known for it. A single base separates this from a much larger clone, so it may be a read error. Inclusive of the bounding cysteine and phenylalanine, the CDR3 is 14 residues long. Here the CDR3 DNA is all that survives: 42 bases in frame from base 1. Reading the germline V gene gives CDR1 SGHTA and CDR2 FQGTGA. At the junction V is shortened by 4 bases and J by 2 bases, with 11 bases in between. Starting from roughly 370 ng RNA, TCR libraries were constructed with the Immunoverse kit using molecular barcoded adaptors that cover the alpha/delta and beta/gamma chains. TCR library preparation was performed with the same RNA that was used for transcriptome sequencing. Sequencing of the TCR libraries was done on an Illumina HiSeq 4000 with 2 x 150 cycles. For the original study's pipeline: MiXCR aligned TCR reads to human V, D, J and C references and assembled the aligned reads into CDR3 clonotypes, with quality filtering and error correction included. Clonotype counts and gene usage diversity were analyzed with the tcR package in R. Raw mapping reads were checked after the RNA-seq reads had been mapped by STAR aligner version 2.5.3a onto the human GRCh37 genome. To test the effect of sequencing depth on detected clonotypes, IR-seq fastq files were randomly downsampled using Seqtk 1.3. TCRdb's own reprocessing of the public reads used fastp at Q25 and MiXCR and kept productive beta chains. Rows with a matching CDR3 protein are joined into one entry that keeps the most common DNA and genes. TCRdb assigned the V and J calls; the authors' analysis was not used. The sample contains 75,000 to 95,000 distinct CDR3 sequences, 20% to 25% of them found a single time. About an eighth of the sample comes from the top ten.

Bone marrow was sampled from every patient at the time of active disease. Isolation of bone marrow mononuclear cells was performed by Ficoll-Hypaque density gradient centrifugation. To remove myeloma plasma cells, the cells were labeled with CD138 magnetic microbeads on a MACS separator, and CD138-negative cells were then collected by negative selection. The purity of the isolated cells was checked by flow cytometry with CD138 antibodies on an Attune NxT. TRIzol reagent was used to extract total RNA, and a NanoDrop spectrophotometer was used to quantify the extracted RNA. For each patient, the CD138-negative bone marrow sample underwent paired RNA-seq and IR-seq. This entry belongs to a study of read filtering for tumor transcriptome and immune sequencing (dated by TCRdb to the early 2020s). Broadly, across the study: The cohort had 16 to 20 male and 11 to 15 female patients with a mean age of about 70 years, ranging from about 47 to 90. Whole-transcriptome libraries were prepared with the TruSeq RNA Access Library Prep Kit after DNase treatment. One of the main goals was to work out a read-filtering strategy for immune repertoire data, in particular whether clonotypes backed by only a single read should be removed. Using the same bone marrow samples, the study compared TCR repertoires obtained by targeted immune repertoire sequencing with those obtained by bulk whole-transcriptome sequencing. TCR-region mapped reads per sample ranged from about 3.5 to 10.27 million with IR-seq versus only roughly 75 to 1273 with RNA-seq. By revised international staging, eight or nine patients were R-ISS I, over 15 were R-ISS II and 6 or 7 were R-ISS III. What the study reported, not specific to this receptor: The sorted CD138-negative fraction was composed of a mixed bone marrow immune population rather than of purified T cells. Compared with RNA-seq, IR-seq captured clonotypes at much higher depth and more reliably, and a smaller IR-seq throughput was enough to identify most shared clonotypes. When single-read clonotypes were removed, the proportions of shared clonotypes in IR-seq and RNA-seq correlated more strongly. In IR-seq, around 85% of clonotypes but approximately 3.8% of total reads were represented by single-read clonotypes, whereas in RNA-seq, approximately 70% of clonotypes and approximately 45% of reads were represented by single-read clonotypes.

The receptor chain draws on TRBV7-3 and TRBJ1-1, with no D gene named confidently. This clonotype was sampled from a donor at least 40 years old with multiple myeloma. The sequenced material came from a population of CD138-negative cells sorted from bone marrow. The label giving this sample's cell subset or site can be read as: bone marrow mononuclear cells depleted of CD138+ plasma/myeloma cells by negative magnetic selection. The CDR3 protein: CASSSMRSNTEAFF. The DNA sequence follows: TGTGCCAGCAGCTCGATGAGGTCCAACACTGAAGCTTTCTTT.